This TCR beta chain was captured in a study of T cells in Graves' hyperthyroidism and ophthalmopathy. Study overall: Peripheral blood samples were taken at initial diagnosis, prior to any treatment.

The CDR3 runs 13 residues. CDR1 is MDHEN, CDR2 SYDVKM, per germline. V dropped 2 bases and J dropped 3 bases, with 8 bases sitting between them. No progression to ophthalmopathy during 18 months of follow-up defined stable disease. It was over 9.5 ml of fresh peripheral blood that supplied the PBMCs. Study results and limitations: The model predicted ophthalmopathy a median around 6 months before onset.

Amplification of TCR beta CDR3 regions used RNA as the template. A first-round RT-PCR of the TCR CDR3 used the HTBI primer set. TCRdb reprocessed the multiplex PCR reads via MiXCR and lists one record per CDR3 protein. The sample lists 360,000 or so distinct CDR3 sequences; under 20% were seen once. In its sample, this clonotype was seen many times. Its antigen remains unidentified. The TCR comes from a woman under 30 with Graves' hyperthyroidism. The specimen was blood. This chain joins TRBV28 and TRBJ2-7; D is possibly TRBD2 (5 bases). The CDR3 here is CASSLPGIYEQYF. The CDR3 DNA reads as TGTGCCAGCAGTTTACCGGGAATCTACGAGCAGTACTTC.